The 30 T cell receptor beta chains reported below all come from one sample, sequenced in a study of control samples from healthy donors and cancer patients. The assay was immunoSEQ multiplex PCR, and TCRdb's table has in-frame clones only and misses some. The table has some 150,000 clones, 96% seen once; the top ten hold 1%. Sequenced input: blood. Receptors originate from a woman in her 30s in good health.

The chain joins TRBV11-2 to TRBJ1-2, with D tentatively TRBD1 (6 bases). From germline, CDR1 is SGHAT and CDR2 FQNNGV. Deletions cut 0 bases from V and 7 bases from J, with 12 bases between. This CDR3 spans 14 amino acids. The CDR3 is CASSLETGGPGYTF. The DNA for the CDR3 is TGTGCCAGCAGCTTAGAGACCGGGGGCCCTGGCTACACCTTC.

This chain uses TRBV6-5 with TRBJ2-7; D is perhaps TRBD1 (6 bases). The germline V gene has CDR1 MNHEY and CDR2 SVGAGI. The CDR3 covers 14 residues. In DNA form, the CDR3 reads TGTGTCCAGGGGAGACCGCGACTCTCCTACGAGCAGTACTTC. It translates to CVQGRPRLSYEQYF.

The chain recombines TRBV6-2 or TRBV6-3 with TRBJ2-1; D unclear. V gave up 2 bases and J gave up 9 bases, with 5 bases separating them. The germline CDR1 and CDR2 sequences are MNHEY and SVGEGT. CDR3 length: 11 residues. CDR3 coding DNA: TGTGCCAGCAGTTACCCTGGTGAGCAGTTCTTC. It yields the protein CASSYPGEQFF.

The genes are TRBV15 and TRBJ1-2; the D is unclear. In germline, CDR1 is LNHNV, CDR2 YYDKDF (reference sequence). The CDR3 is made up of 15 amino acids. V was trimmed by 0 bases and J by 4 bases, leaving 12 bases between them. DNA for the CDR3: TGTGCCACCAGCAGAGACAGGCGACAATTCTATGGCTACACCTTC. It yields the protein CATSRDRRQFYGYTF.

V is TRBV24-1 and J is TRBJ2-3; a weak D match, TRBD1 (6 bases). This CDR3 has 15 amino acids. Germline V gives CDR1 KGHDR, CDR2 SFDVKD. The V gene lost 7 bases and the J gene lost 0 bases, with 13 bases spanning the gap. The CDR3 reads CATSGTGFSTDTQYF. The CDR3 DNA reads as TGTGCCACCAGCGGCACAGGGTTCAGCACAGATACGCAGTATTTT.

The genes are TRBV14 and TRBJ2-3; the match to TRBD2 covers 8 bases. J was trimmed by 0 bases and V by 1 base; bases with no gene match: 6. The CDR3 length is 17 residues. Germline V gene lookup returns CDR1 SGHDN and CDR2 FVKESK. The CDR3 coding sequence is TGTGCCAGCAGCCAAGCCATAGCGGGGTCTAGCACAGATACGCAGTATTTT. Translated, it gives CASSQAIAGSSTDTQYF.

This chain links TRBV6-1 with TRBJ1-5, with D perhaps TRBD1 (5 bases). The V end was cut by 1 base, the J end by 2 bases, with 15 bases between. Germline V gene sequence: CDR1 MNHNS, CDR2 SASEGT. This CDR3 region has 17 residues. The CDR3 bases are TGTGCCAGCAGTGAAGGGTTGGGGGGTCCCGGCAATCAGCCCCAGCATTTT. It specifies CASSEGLGGPGNQPQHF.

The chain employs TRBV4-1 and TRBJ2-1; 10 positions agree with TRBD2. Per germline, CDR1 MGHRA and CDR2 YSYEKL. V lost 3 bases, J lost 9 bases, and 11 bases stayed unmatched. The CDR3 runs to 16 residues. CDR3 residues: CASSHAGTSEVFEQFF. For the CDR3, the DNA is TGCGCCAGCAGCCATGCCGGGACTAGCGAGGTATTTGAGCAGTTCTTC.

The chain couples TRBV5-8 to TRBJ1-2; D might be TRBD1 (5 bases). Trimming removed 2 bases at V and 3 bases at J, with 8 bases between. Germline V CDR1 and CDR2: SGHTS, YDEGEE. CDR3 length equals 13 residues. CDR3 bases: TGTGCCAGCAGCTTAGGACAAGACTATGGCTACACCTTC. Protein product: CASSLGQDYGYTF.

This clone was counted a single time. The V gene is TRBV6-5, the J gene TRBJ2-7; D possibly uses TRBD1 or TRBD2 (5 bases each). Trimming took off 4 bases at V and 9 bases at J, with 22 bases between the two ends. In germline, CDR1 is MNHEY, CDR2 SVGAGI. The CDR3 covers 15 residues. The CDR3 region is CASSSLPGRPSGQYF. The CDR3 DNA follows: TGTGCCAGCAGTTCACTTCCGGGACGCCCTTCCGGGCAGTACTTC.

The chain couples TRBV2 to TRBJ1-2; 7 positions match TRBD1. This CDR3 has 15 residues. Trimming removed 5 bases from V and 6 bases from J; junction bases left unmatched: 12. In germline, CDR1 is SNHLY, CDR2 FYNNEI. The CDR3, as DNA: TGTGCCAGCAGTTCACTACGGACAGGAGTGAATGGCTACACCTTC. This gives the protein CASSSLRTGVNGYTF.

The chain recombines TRBV5-1 with TRBJ2-3; 10 bases are shared with TRBD2. CDR1 and CDR2 from the germline V gene are SGHRS and YFSETQ. The length of the CDR3 is 17 residues. J was trimmed by 3 bases and V by 0 bases; bases with no gene match: 7. CDR3 sequence: CASSLVGAGGITDTQYF. For the CDR3, the DNA is TGCGCCAGCAGCTTGGTGGGAGCGGGAGGGATTACAGATACGCAGTATTTT.

V and J are TRBV6-5 and TRBJ2-2; D remains ambiguous. The germline CDR1 and CDR2 sequences are MNHEY and SVGAGI. Trimming shortened V by 5 bases and J by 4 bases, and 14 bases separated the two germline ends. The CDR3 covers 15 residues. This CDR3 reads CASSLTRLGTGELFF. The CDR3 nucleotides read TGTGCCAGCAGTCTCACGCGGCTCGGCACCGGGGAGCTGTTTTTT.

The CDR3 DNA sequence: TGTGCCAGCAGCTTAGAGGGGACTAGCGGGACGGGCAATGAGCAGTTCTTC. Translation gives CASSLEGTSGTGNEQFF. The chain recombines TRBV11-3 with TRBJ2-1; 13 bases fit TRBD2. The CDR3 contains 17 residues. Trimming cost V 0 bases and J 6 bases; bases outside gene matches: 5. Germline V lookup: CDR1 SGHNT, CDR2 YENEEA.

The genes are TRBV7-9 and TRBJ1-3; no reliable D call. The V end was cut by 1 base, the J end by 2 bases, with 6 bases between. The germline CDR1 and CDR2 sequences are SEHNR and FQNEAQ (reference sequence). This CDR3 comprises 14 residues. The CDR3 sequence is CASSLGAAGNTIYF. The CDR3 DNA is TGTGCCAGCAGCTTAGGTGCCGCTGGAAACACCATATATTTT.

The chain employs TRBV28 and TRBJ1-6; D gene uncertain. Germline loops: CDR1 MDHEN, CDR2 SYDVKM. The CDR3 consists of 18 residues. Trimming removed 8 bases at V and 2 bases at J, with 22 bases between. The CDR3 DNA is TGTGCCAGCTCTCTCATCTCGTTGGGCAGACCCTATAATTCACCCCTCCACTTT. Protein product: CASSLISLGRPYNSPLHF.

The rearrangement joins TRBV2 to TRBJ1-6; D uncertain. Germline V CDR1 and CDR2: SNHLY, FYNNEI. Deletions cut 11 bases from V and 7 bases from J, with 15 bases between. The CDR3 is made up of 13 amino acids. The CDR3: CALSKAANSPLHF. The CDR3 region has the DNA TGTGCCCTATCCAAGGCCGCCAATTCACCCCTCCACTTT.

The chain combines TRBV10-3 with TRBJ2-1; possible D gene TRBD1, 5 bases. The CDR3 length is 13 residues. V was clipped by 9 bases and J by 5 bases, with 14 bases between them. Germline V gene data show CDR1 as ENHRY and CDR2 as SYGVKD. The CDR3 is CAIATEIDNEQFF. CDR3 nucleotide sequence: TGTGCCATTGCGACAGAGATTGACAATGAGCAGTTCTTC.

The chain has TRBV28 and TRBJ1-2; tentative D call: TRBD1 (6 bases). The V gene lost 2 bases and the J gene lost 7 bases, with 11 bases spanning the gap. CDR3 length: 13 residues. Germline loops: CDR1 MDHEN, CDR2 SYDVKM. CDR3 region: CASSLTRGIGYTF. CDR3 nucleotide sequence: TGTGCCAGCAGTTTAACCAGGGGAATTGGCTACACCTTC.

About this clone: The germline gene is not matched at one end of the junction; a read error may be the cause. V usage is TRBV3-1 (or the pseudogene TRBV3-2) and J usage is TRBJ1-5, with 7 bases lining up with TRBD1. This CDR3 is 16 amino acids long. Germline values: CDR1 LGHDT, CDR2 YNNKEL (reference sequence). CDR3 region: CVSSQAGQSGNQPQHF. CDR3 sequence (DNA): TGTGTCAGCAGCCAAGCGGGACAGTCAGGCAATCAGCCCCAGCATTTT.

The rearrangement links TRBV7-2 to TRBJ2-6; 10 bases fit TRBD1. Germline values: CDR1 SGHTA, CDR2 FQGNSA. V was clipped by 5 bases and J by 4 bases; unmatched bases: 11. The length of the CDR3 is 18 residues. In DNA form, the CDR3 reads TGTGCCAGCAGCCTTCCGGGACAGGGGTTGTCCGGGGCCAACGTCCTGACTTTC. It yields the protein CASSLPGQGLSGANVLTF.

The rearrangement links TRBV9 to TRBJ2-1, with 7 bases that match TRBD1. The CDR3 sequence is 16 residues long. Germline assignment: CDR1 SGDLS and CDR2 YYNGEE. V lost 3 bases to trimming and J lost 4 bases; unmatched junction nucleotides: 10. The CDR3 DNA is TGTGCCAGCAGCGCGGAACGGGACAGTAATTACAATGAGCAGTTCTTC. This encodes CASSAERDSNYNEQFF.

This chain connects TRBV28 to TRBJ2-3; D may be TRBD2 (5 bases). Germline V gives CDR1 MDHEN, CDR2 SYDVKM. This CDR3 is 13 amino acids long. V was clipped by 3 bases and J by 2 bases, with 6 bases between them. The CDR3 sequence: CASSLDFTDTQYF. The CDR3, as DNA: TGTGCCAGCAGTTTGGACTTCACAGATACGCAGTATTTT.

This clone was observed once. The V call is TRBV3-1 (or the pseudogene TRBV3-2), the J call TRBJ2-3; 8 bases are a match to TRBD1. The CDR3 contains 16 residues. The ends lost 5 bases at V and 0 bases at J; junction bases unmatched: 7. Germline CDR1 reads LGHDT; CDR2 reads YNNKEL (reference sequence). The CDR3 DNA reads TGTGCCAGCAGCGCTCAGGGGGCGAGGAGCACAGATACGCAGTATTTT. Translated, it gives CASSAQGARSTDTQYF.

V is TRBV3-1 (or the pseudogene TRBV3-2) and J is TRBJ2-7; tentative D call: TRBD1 (5 bases). The germline V gene encodes CDR1 LGHDT and CDR2 YNNKEL (reference sequence). The CDR3 runs 16 residues. V was trimmed by 2 bases and J by 3 bases, leaving 17 bases between them. CDR3 nucleotides: TGTGCCAGCAGCCAACCTAGGACATCGAGTTTCTACGAGCAGTACTTC. Translating gives CASSQPRTSSFYEQYF.

This chain joins TRBV10-1 and TRBJ1-1, with a weak D call TRBD1 (5 bases). Looked up from germline, CDR1 is WNHNN and CDR2 is SYGVQD (reference sequence). The ends were cut back, 2 bases at V and 5 bases at J, with 12 bases in the middle. CDR3 length: 14 residues. The CDR3 coding sequence is TGCGCCAGCAGTGAGAGCCGGGGGTGGACTGAAGCTTTCTTT. Protein: CASSESRGWTEAFF.

The chain is built from TRBV9 and TRBJ1-1; D not resolved. The CDR3 covers 13 residues. CDR1 SGDLS and CDR2 YYNGEE come from the germline V gene. The V gene lost 2 bases and the J gene lost 0 bases, with 5 bases spanning the gap. CDR3 in amino acids: CASSVGMNTEAFF. The CDR3, as DNA: TGTGCCAGCAGCGTCGGTATGAACACTGAAGCTTTCTTT.

This chain links TRBV7-3 with TRBJ1-5, with D hard to call. This CDR3 region has 15 residues. V dropped 2 bases and J dropped 2 bases, with 10 bases sitting between them. CDR1 SGHTA and CDR2 FQGTGA come from the germline V gene. CDR3 coding DNA: TGTGCCAGCAGCTTAGTAGGAGGAGGCAATCAGCCCCAGCATTTT. This sequence encodes CASSLVGGGNQPQHF.

This chain links TRBV5-1 with TRBJ1-1; 7 bases agree with TRBD1. Germline V lookup: CDR1 SGHRS, CDR2 YFSETQ. J gave up 5 bases and V 2 bases, and 6 bases lay outside the gene matches. The CDR3 covers 14 residues. Here the CDR3 reads CASSFEGGRTEAFF. The CDR3 nucleotides are TGCGCCAGCAGCTTCGAAGGGGGCAGAACTGAAGCTTTCTTT.

This clone was seen a single time. The gene calls are TRBV5-5 and TRBJ1-2; possibly TRBD1 for D (6 bases). The germline CDR1 and CDR2 sequences are SGHKS and YYEKEE (reference sequence). This CDR3 has 15 residues. The V end lost 0 bases, the J end lost 7 bases, and 16 bases lay between the germline ends. CDR3 residues: CASSLVVGGASGYTF. The CDR3 DNA is TGTGCCAGCAGCTTGGTGGTAGGGGGGGCGAGTGGCTACACCTTC.